The clone carrying this T cell receptor (beta chain) was detected ten times or more. Antigen specificity is unknown. This entry belongs to a study of T cells after yellow fever vaccination. Study in general: For low cell numbers, libraries were made with SMART-Seq v4 Ultra Low Input.

From germline, CDR1 is SGHTA and CDR2 FQGNSA. The V gene lost 1 base and the J gene lost 4 bases, with 5 bases spanning the gap. The CDR3 extends over 13 amino acids. Study-wide findings and caveats: The secondary response peaked faster, at day 5 versus 15, but was weaker. Clonotype sharing between CD4 and CD8 compartments was small.

A 5'RACE template-switching step, the method used to make TCR cDNA, added a universal primer site and UMIs. In TCRdb, the 5' RACE reads were re-called with MiXCR into one record per CDR3 protein. This sample has about 230,000 distinct CDR3 sequences, with roughly 6.8% found just once. The clonotype comes from a man aged 25-45 years who received the YFV17D yellow fever vaccine. The chain couples TRBV7-2 to TRBJ1-3; D unclear. The specimen comprised CD4+ T cells sorted from PBMCs, sampled on the day of the yellow fever booster vaccination. The CDR3 spells CASSLGLGNTIYF. CDR3 bases: TGTGCCAGCAGCTTAGGCCTCGGAAACACCATATATTTT.